This T cell receptor (beta chain) was recovered during a study of Ad26.COV2.S vaccination and SARS-CoV-2 variants (dated by TCRdb to the early 2020s). Turning to the overall study: Vaccine-arm donors came from COV1001, a multicentre, randomized, double-blind, placebo-controlled phase I-IIa trial of Ad26.COV2.S in healthy adults. Ad26.COV2.S was administered intramuscularly at a dose of 5x10^10 or 1x10^11 viral particles, either as one shot or as two shots given 56 days apart. The specificity and breadth of SARS-CoV-2-reactive T cell receptors after Ad26.COV2.S vaccination were assessed by TCRbeta repertoire sequencing. The TCR-sequenced set comprised about 32 samples: around 20 Ad26.COV2.S vaccine recipients, 5 placebo recipients and 8 SARS-CoV-2 convalescent individuals. Trial participants were randomized into five groups of five: low-dose or high-dose Ad26.COV2.S given once or twice, or placebo on both occasions. Investigators remained blinded to trial group allocation during experiments and outcome assessment. On the study overall, not on this receptor specifically: The authors noted that the TCR breadth and depth analyses may have underestimated total T cell responses. The study lacked the statistical power to compare responses across vaccine doses or regimens. Vaccine and placebo recipients had comparable non-spike TCR breadth, which fits with the vaccine containing only spike. Substantial breadth of spike-specific CD8+ and CD4+ T cell responses was reported after vaccination. Compared with placebo recipients, Ad26.COV2.S recipients showed higher spike-specific TCR breadth (P = 0.0014).

The immunoSEQ Assay was the method used to sequence TCRbeta CDR3 regions. After extraction, genomic DNA underwent amplification by bias-controlled multiplex PCR, followed by high-throughput sequencing. Per the source publication's procedure: To quantify the absolute abundance of every unique TCRbeta CDR3 region, sequences were collapsed and filtered. T cell fraction was estimated by normalization of TCRbeta template counts to usable DNA, with usable DNA being measured through amplification of reference genes present in all nucleated cells. Repertoire TCRs were annotated as SARS-CoV-2-specific by exact matching of V gene, CDR3 amino acid sequence and J gene to a known reactive TCR set. The reference SARS-CoV-2 TCR set was obtained from MIRA and was filtered for enrichment in COVID-19-positive ImmuneCODE repertoires, whereby public or cross-reactive TCRs were removed. Drawing on the MIRA antigens, annotated TCRs were analysed further at the level of specific ORF or position within ORF. Breadth was defined as annotated unique rearrangements over total unique productive rearrangements; depth was the summed frequency of those rearrangements. Two-sided Wilcoxon rank-sum tests were applied when comparing TCR breadth between groups. TCRdb stores this immuneACCESS table with in-frame sequences only. Part of the clones is absent; in the studies checked, under half of the shortfall reflects unresolved V genes, and no reason is known for the rest. V, J and clone size were drawn from that table, and D and trimming were deduced from the DNA. For this sample the table gives 300,000 to 500,000 clones, of which 88% were detected only once. About 3.6% of the sample comes from the top ten.

V is trimmed back by 5 bases and J by 5 bases, and the junction contains 5 bases that no gene match accounts for. Sequences MNHEY (CDR1) and SMNVEV (CDR2) are obtained from the germline V gene (reference sequence). Taken from cysteine to phenylalanine, the CDR3 has 13 residues. The kept DNA is CDR3 alone, 39 bases in frame from the first base. This clone was seen only once. This clone's antigen is unknown. Base qualities are not provided; no much larger clone lies one nucleotide away. The treatment or condition label on this specimen signifies: around 19 received Ad26.COV2.S at low or high dose, single or two shots; about 5 received placebo; per-sample allocation not given. Repertoires of vaccine and placebo recipients were sequenced from samples taken on day 63 after the first injection. Between 29 July and 7 August 2020, Cohort 1b enrolled fewer than 30 adults aged 18-55 years at one site in Boston, USA. As a vaccine, Ad26.COV2.S was a replication-incompetent adenovirus type 26 vector that expressed a prefusion-stabilized SARS-CoV-2 spike protein derived from the original Wuhan strain.

The chain is encoded by TRBV27 joined to TRBJ1-2; 7 bases in between match TRBD1. This TCR was recovered from a person aged 18-60 years who received the Ad26.COV2.S COVID-19 vaccine or a placebo. Material: peripheral blood, obtained in a trial of Ad26.COV2.S vaccine versus placebo. The CDR3 corresponds to CASSDAGGYGYTF. The sequence in DNA is TGTGCCAGCAGTGATGCAGGGGGGTATGGCTACACCTTC.